This record looks at one T cell receptor beta chain sequence and its context. Looked up from germline, CDR1 is DFQATT and CDR2 is SNEGSKA (reference sequence). The CDR3 runs to 13 residues. V was shortened by 7 bases and J by 2 bases, with 13 bases between the two germline ends. Time point defined: before trial treatment. Low-dose radiotherapy, low-dose cyclophosphamide, aspirin, ipilimumab and nivolumab were all given to the donors. These data originate in a study of low-dose radiotherapy and immunotherapy resistance in tumors. At the level of the study: With cycle 1 day 1 as the start, patients took oral aspirin 300 mg daily for four cycles.

Covering alpha and beta chains, TRAV- and TRBV-specific primers were used for the first-strand cDNA. TCRs were put through 20 PCR cycles of amplification with Phusion. A constant-region primer and the V-primer adapter served as the primer pair. Each CDR3 protein is one row after TCRdb ran MiXCR on the reads. The repertoire consists of more than 50,000 distinct CDR3 sequences, with around 27% occurring once and the leading ten covering roughly 6%. This TCR derives from a male donor with prostate cancer. The chain is built from TRBV20-1 and TRBJ2-3; D gene ambiguous. The starting material was PBMCs, obtained before treatment. Here the CDR3 reads CSVADRFTDTQYF. The CDR3 nucleotides are TGCAGTGTAGCAGACCGTTTCACAGATACGCAGTATTTT.